The 32 T cell receptor beta chains given below trace back to one sample, sequenced in a study of somatic mutations in T cells in chronic GVHD. Assay: immunoSEQ multiplex PCR; the TCRdb copy retains only in-frame clones and omits some. This table holds about 14,000 clones, over 65% found once. Sequenced sample: Vbeta20-negative CD4+ T cells from blood. The receptors shown here come from a male patient aged 50 or older with chronic graft-versus-host disease. The graft donor may be the source of some T cells.

The chain couples TRBV25-1 to TRBJ2-1; tentative D call: TRBD1 (5 bases). V was trimmed by 0 bases and J by 0 bases, leaving 9 bases between them. CDR3 size: 16 residues. Per germline, CDR1 MGHDK and CDR2 SYGVNS. DNA of the CDR3: TGTGCCAGCAGTGAATATCACAGGAGCTCCTACAATGAGCAGTTCTTC. Amino acid sequence: CASSEYHRSSYNEQFF.

A single count supports this clone. The V and J genes are TRBV5-4 and TRBJ1-2, with 7 positions matching TRBD1. Looked up from germline, CDR1 is SGHNT and CDR2 is YYREEE (reference sequence). The CDR3 length is 17 residues. V was pared by 0 bases and J by 1 base, with 9 bases of the junction left unmatched. Here the CDR3 reads CASSLAGAGGNNYGYTF. CDR3 nucleotide sequence: TGTGCCAGCAGCTTGGCCGGGGCAGGGGGGAATAACTATGGCTACACCTTC.

This clone was observed a few times. V gene TRBV19 combines with J gene TRBJ2-1; TRBD2 matches at 16 bases. The germline CDR1 and CDR2 sequences are LNHDA and SQIVND (reference sequence). The CDR3 is made up of 16 amino acids. V was pared by 6 bases and J by 7 bases, with 6 bases of the junction left unmatched. Written as DNA, the CDR3 is TGTGCCAGTAGGATACCGGGACTAGCGGGGGGGAATGAGCAGTTCTTC. As protein: CASRIPGLAGGNEQFF.

The gene calls are TRBV15 and TRBJ2-2, with D unclear. The germline V gene encodes CDR1 LNHNV and CDR2 YYDKDF (reference sequence). The V gene lost 8 bases and the J gene lost 5 bases, with 21 bases spanning the gap. The CDR3 length is 16 residues. The CDR3, as DNA: TGTGCCACCCTCGGAGAGGCCCTCGGTGGGACCGGGGAGCTGTTTTTT. Translating gives CATLGEALGGTGELFF.

This chain uses TRBV4-1 with TRBJ2-3, with 8 positions matching TRBD2. CDR3 length: 17 amino acids. Germline values: CDR1 MGHRA, CDR2 YSYEKL. V trimming: 3 bases; J trimming: 2 bases; junction bases outside the gene matches: 10. CDR3 DNA sequence: TGCGCCAGCAGCCACGGCGGGGGGAAACCTCCCACAGATACGCAGTATTTT. It encodes CASSHGGGKPPTDTQYF.

V is TRBV18 and J is TRBJ2-5; no clear D. CDR1 and CDR2 from the germline V gene are KGHSH and LQKENI. The CDR3 is 13 residues long. V was pared by 3 bases and J by 5 bases, with 10 bases between. CDR3 protein: CASSPGQKETQYF. The CDR3 DNA is TGTGCCAGCTCACCGGGCCAGAAGGAGACCCAGTACTTC.

In this sample, this clone turned up once. The chain couples TRBV19 to TRBJ1-2; 7 bases align to TRBD1. Germline CDR1 reads LNHDA; CDR2 reads SQIVND (reference sequence). The CDR3 consists of 15 residues. With V trimmed by 4 bases and J by 2 bases, 7 bases remained unmatched. CDR3 DNA: TGTGCCAGTAGTAGCCGACAGGGATTCAACTATGGCTACACCTTC. Residues: CASSSRQGFNYGYTF.

V and J are TRBV15 and TRBJ1-2, with unresolved D. The CDR3 extends over 13 amino acids. The V end was cut by 3 bases, the J end by 5 bases, with 10 bases between. Germline-derived CDR1 and CDR2 are LNHNV and YYDKDF (reference sequence). CDR3 nucleotides: TGTGCCACCAGCAGTCCCGAGGGATATGGCTACACCTTC. This translates into CATSSPEGYGYTF.

The sample holds one count of this clone. The V call is TRBV5-6, the J call TRBJ1-1, with TRBD1 matching 7 bases. V shed 5 bases, J shed 1 base, and the junction held 8 bases outside the gene matches. This CDR3 has 15 residues. The germline gives CDR1 SGHDT, CDR2 YYEEEE. The CDR3 loop reads CASSFMRGRNTEAFF. The DNA of the CDR3 is TGTGCCAGCAGTTTTATGAGGGGGCGGAACACTGAAGCTTTCTTT.

This chain uses TRBV6-1 with TRBJ2-6; a possible D gene is TRBD1 (5 bases). V dropped 7 bases and J dropped 4 bases, with 11 bases sitting between them. Germline-derived CDR1 and CDR2 are MNHNS and SASEGT. There are 14 residues in the CDR3. DNA of the CDR3: TGTGCCAGCAACCCAGGGTCAGGGGCCAACGTCCTGACTTTC. This translates into CASNPGSGANVLTF.

This chain uses TRBV9 with TRBJ2-1; 13 bases map to TRBD2. Germline V gene lookup returns CDR1 SGDLS and CDR2 YYNGEE. With 4 bases clipped from V and 8 bases from J, the junction kept 9 bases outside the gene matches. This CDR3 is 16 amino acids long. CDR3 residues: CASSSRTLAGGDEQFF. The CDR3 bases are TGTGCCAGCAGCTCAAGGACACTAGCGGGAGGGGATGAGCAGTTCTTC.

The V call is TRBV19, the J call TRBJ2-7; TRBD2 matches at 12 bases. CDR1 is LNHDA, CDR2 SQIVND, per germline (reference sequence). The CDR3 covers 15 residues. J gave up 5 bases and V 5 bases, and 7 bases lay outside the gene matches. CDR3 in DNA: TGTGCCAGTAGTCCCCGACTAGCGGGAGTAGACGAGCAGTACTTC. The encoded protein is CASSPRLAGVDEQYF.

The gene calls are TRBV7-2 and TRBJ2-6; 8 bases are a match to TRBD2. There are 16 residues in the CDR3. Trimming took 2 bases from V and 1 from J; bases not matched to a gene: 1. CDR1 and CDR2 from the germline V gene are SGHTA and FQGNSA. The chain's CDR3 is CASSLRGGSGANVLTF. The CDR3 DNA reads as TGTGCCAGCAGCTTACGGGGGGGTTCTGGGGCCAACGTCCTGACTTTC.

J is TRBJ2-2 and V is TRBV5-4; the match to TRBD1 covers 9 bases. The CDR3 has 16 amino acids. J was trimmed by 4 bases and V by 2 bases; bases with no gene match: 6. Germline loops: CDR1 SGHNT, CDR2 YYREEE (reference sequence). The CDR3 bases are TGTGCCAGCAGCTTACCGGGACAGGGTACCACCGGGGAGCTGTTTTTT. Its translation is CASSLPGQGTTGELFF.

This chain uses TRBV6-5 with TRBJ1-4, with 8 bases fitting TRBD1. The length of the CDR3 is 13 residues. Germline V CDR1 and CDR2: MNHEY, SVGAGI. V lost 6 bases to trimming and J lost 8 bases; unmatched junction nucleotides: 5. In DNA form, the CDR3 reads TGTGCCAGCAGCAGGGGGCTAGTCGAAAAACTGTTTTTT. Translated, it gives CASSRGLVEKLFF.

The chain carries TRBV7-2 and TRBJ2-7; 7 nucleotides match TRBD2. The CDR3 consists of 16 residues. Germline V gene lookup returns CDR1 SGHTA and CDR2 FQGNSA. V dropped 1 base and J dropped 2; count of bases not matched to a gene: 8. CDR3 bases: TGTGCCAGCAGCTTAGGGGGACTACAACCTACCTACGAGCAGTACTTC. Its protein product is CASSLGGLQPTYEQYF.

The chain couples TRBV5-6 to TRBJ1-2; unclear D gene. The V gene lost 2 bases and the J gene lost 1 base, with 15 bases spanning the gap. Germline V lookup: CDR1 SGHDT, CDR2 YYEEEE. The CDR3 extends over 16 amino acids. CDR3 nucleotides: TGTGCCAGCAGCTTCCTCGAGGGAGTGCGTAACTATGGCTACACCTTC. It is translated as CASSFLEGVRNYGYTF.

V gene TRBV7-2 combines with J gene TRBJ2-5; 11 bases are a match to TRBD2. V shed 3 bases, J shed 4 bases, and the junction held 10 bases outside the gene matches. The CDR3 runs 17 residues. Germline V gives CDR1 SGHTA, CDR2 FQGNSA. The CDR3 coding sequence is TGTGCCAGCAGCTTGACCGTCATAGCGGGGGGGCGAGAGACCCAGTACTTC. Encoded protein: CASSLTVIAGGRETQYF. Filled out from reference TRBV7-2 and TRBJ2-5, the complete variable domain reads GAGVSQSPSNKVTEKGKDVELRCDPISGHTALYWYRQSLGQGLEFLIYFQGNSAPDKSGLPSDRFSAERTGGSVSTLTIQRTQQEDSAVYLCASSLTVIAGGRETQYFGPGTRLLVL.

The chain combines TRBV28 with TRBJ2-5; the match to TRBD1 covers 9 bases. Germline CDR1 reads MDHEN; CDR2 reads SYDVKM. V gave up 6 bases and J gave up 3 bases; unmatched junction bases: 5. This CDR3 contains 14 residues. CDR3 amino acids: CASSSGTGKETQYF. The CDR3 bases are TGTGCCAGCAGCTCCGGGACAGGGAAAGAGACCCAGTACTTC.

This chain uses TRBV4-2 with TRBJ2-5; D uncertain. CDR3 length equals 13 residues. V lost 3 bases, J lost 11 bases, and 16 bases lay in between. Germline V gene lookup returns CDR1 LGHNA and CDR2 YNFKEQ. CDR3 sequence reads: CASSQSLTLEQYF. Here the CDR3 DNA reads TGTGCCAGCAGCCAGTCGCTTACCCTGGAGCAGTACTTC.

This clone was found once. The J gene is TRBJ2-5, the V gene TRBV7-9, with D unclear. The J call may not be correct, given that the DNA end is closer to TRBJ2-7. Germline V gene sequence: CDR1 SEHNR, CDR2 FQNEAQ (reference sequence). CDR3 length equals 14 residues. The CDR3 here is CASSLAHSVYEQYF. Written as DNA, the CDR3 is TGTGCCAGCAGCTTAGCGCACTCGGTCTACGAGCAGTACTTC.

Only one count was recorded for this clone. J is TRBJ2-3 and V is TRBV6-1; 9 bases align to TRBD1. V lost 4 bases, J lost 0 bases, and 11 bases stayed unmatched. The CDR3 totals 18 residues. Germline CDR1 MNHNS, CDR2 SASEGT. The DNA of the CDR3 is TGTGCCAGCAGTGGAGTCAACAGGGGGCGGCTGAGCACAGATACGCAGTATTTT. Encoded protein: CASSGVNRGRLSTDTQYF.

The rearrangement joins TRBV14 to TRBJ1-6; D unclear. CDR1 is SGHDN, CDR2 FVKESK, per germline. The V and J ends lost 1 base and 8 bases respectively, with 6 bases between them. The CDR3 has 13 amino acids. CDR3 residues: CASSQVEDSPLHF. The CDR3 DNA reads as TGTGCCAGCAGCCAAGTTGAGGATTCACCCCTCCACTTT.

The chain joins TRBV6-6 to TRBJ1-1; TRBD1 agrees at 8 bases. Looked up from germline, CDR1 is MNHNY and CDR2 is SVGAGI (reference sequence). Trimming took 0 bases from V and 4 from J; bases not matched to a gene: 4. The CDR3 runs to 15 residues. CDR3 coding DNA: TGTGCCAGCAGTTACTCAGGGACAGGTACCACTGAAGCTTTCTTT. Its translation: CASSYSGTGTTEAFF.

The chain couples TRBV28 to TRBJ2-5, with TRBD2 matching 8 bases. This CDR3 is 17 amino acids long. Germline CDR1 and CDR2: MDHEN and SYDVKM. V was clipped by 8 bases and J by 1 base; unmatched bases: 15. The CDR3 DNA reads as TGTGCCAGCGGGGGTGGTAGCGGGAAAAGGGGCCAAGAGACCCAGTACTTC. This translates into CASGGGSGKRGQETQYF.

In this sample, this clone turned up a few times. V gene TRBV5-6 combines with J gene TRBJ2-7; 10 nucleotides agree with TRBD1. J lost 6 bases, V lost 3 bases, and 0 bases had no gene match. The CDR3 extends over 12 amino acids. CDR1 SGHDT and CDR2 YYEEEE come from the germline V gene. The CDR3 nucleotides read TGTGCCAGCAGCTGGGACAGGGGCGAGCAGTACTTC. It codes for CASSWDRGEQYF.

The chain employs TRBV9 and TRBJ1-3; 9 nucleotides match TRBD1. In germline, CDR1 is SGDLS, CDR2 YYNGEE. J lost 3 bases, V lost 1 base, and 14 bases had no gene match. The CDR3 contains 19 residues. The CDR3 bases are TGTGCCAGCAGCGTACAGAACCCGGGACAGGGTGTTGGTGGAAACACCATATATTTT. Translating it yields CASSVQNPGQGVGGNTIYF. The full variable domain, in which reference TRBV9 and TRBJ1-3 provide the parts outside the CDR3, is DSGVTQTPKHLITATGQRVTLRCSPRSGDLSVYWYQQSLDQGLQFLIQYYNGEERAKGNILERFSAQQFPDLHSELNLSSLELGDSALYFCASSVQNPGQGVGGNTIYFGEGSWLTVV.

The V call is TRBV7-2, the J call TRBJ1-1; weak D call: TRBD1 (5 bases). CDR3 size: 14 residues. Trimming shortened V by 7 bases and J by 4 bases, and 16 bases separated the two germline ends. Germline CDR1 SGHTA, CDR2 FQGNSA. CDR3 amino acids: CASTLAGGSTEAFF. The CDR3 nucleotides are TGTGCCAGCACCCTTGCGGGGGGGAGCACTGAAGCTTTCTTT.

The V gene is TRBV29-1, the J gene TRBJ2-2; D is undetermined. Trimming removed 1 base from V and 2 bases from J, with 8 bases in between. This CDR3 contains 14 residues. Germline V gene sequence: CDR1 SQVTM, CDR2 ANQGSEA. Written as DNA, the CDR3 is TGCAGCGTTGAAGTGACATTCAACACCGGGGAGCTGTTTTTT. Translation: CSVEVTFNTGELFF.

The V and J genes are TRBV6-1 and TRBJ1-3, with 10 bases matching TRBD1. From germline, CDR1 is MNHNS and CDR2 SASEGT. With V trimmed by 3 bases and J by 4 bases, 3 bases remained unmatched. This CDR3 has 15 residues. CDR3 residues: CASSDVGQGGNTIYF. CDR3 nucleotides: TGTGCCAGCAGTGACGTGGGACAGGGGGGAAACACCATATATTTT.

This clone showed up just a few times. The rearrangement joins TRBV25-1 to TRBJ1-3, with TRBD1 identical over 8 bases. This CDR3 comprises 16 residues. Germline assignment: CDR1 MGHDK and CDR2 SYGVNS. J was trimmed by 0 bases and V by 5 bases; bases with no gene match: 6. CDR3 sequence reads: CASSLGTGSSGNTIYF. The CDR3 DNA sequence: TGTGCCAGCAGTCTAGGGACAGGTAGCTCTGGAAACACCATATATTTT. The variable domain in full, with the rest retrieved from reference TRBV25-1 and TRBJ1-3, is EADIYQTPRYLVIGTGKKITLECSQTMGHDKMYWYQQDPGMELHLIHYSYGVNSTEKGDLSSESTVSRIRTEHFPLTLESARPSHTSQYLCASSLGTGSSGNTIYFGEGSWLTVV.

This clone has a single count. This rearrangement joins TRBV5-4 to TRBJ2-7, with D possibly TRBD2 on 5 matching bases. Trimming shortened V by 1 base and J by 6 bases, and 11 bases separated the two germline ends. From germline, CDR1 is SGHNT and CDR2 YYREEE (reference sequence). The CDR3 is made up of 13 amino acids. CDR3 amino acids: CASSLRTEGEQYF. The CDR3 DNA is TGTGCCAGCAGCTTGCGGACCGAGGGCGAGCAGTACTTC.